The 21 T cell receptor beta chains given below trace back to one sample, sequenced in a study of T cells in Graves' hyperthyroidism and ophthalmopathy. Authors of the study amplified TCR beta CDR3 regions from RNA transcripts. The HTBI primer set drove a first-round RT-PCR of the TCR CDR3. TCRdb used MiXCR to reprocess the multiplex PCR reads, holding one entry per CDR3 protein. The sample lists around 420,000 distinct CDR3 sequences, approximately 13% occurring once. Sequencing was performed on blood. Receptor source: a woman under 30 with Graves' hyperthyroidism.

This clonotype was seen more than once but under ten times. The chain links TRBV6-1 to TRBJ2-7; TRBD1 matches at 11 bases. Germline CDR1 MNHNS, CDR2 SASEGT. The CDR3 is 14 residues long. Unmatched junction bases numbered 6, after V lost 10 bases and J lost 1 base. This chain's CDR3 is CATWRDRGSYEQYF. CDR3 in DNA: TGTGCCACATGGCGGGACAGGGGGTCCTACGAGCAGTACTTC.

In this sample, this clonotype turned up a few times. The chain's CDR3 is CASSPQDRNIQYF. In DNA, the CDR3 is TGTGCCAGCAGCCCCCAGGACAGAAACATTCAGTACTTC. The J gene is TRBJ2-4, the V gene TRBV14, with D perhaps TRBD1 (6 bases). This CDR3 has 13 amino acids. CDR1 and CDR2 from the germline V gene are SGHDN and FVKESK. The ends were cut back, 4 bases at V and 6 bases at J, with 10 bases in the middle.

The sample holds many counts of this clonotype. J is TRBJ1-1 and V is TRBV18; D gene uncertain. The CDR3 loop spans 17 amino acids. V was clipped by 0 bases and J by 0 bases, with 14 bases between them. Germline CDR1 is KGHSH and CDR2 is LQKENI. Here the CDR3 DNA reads TGTGCCAGCTCACCACCGGTCTCTCACACCCTGAACACTGAAGCTTTCTTT. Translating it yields CASSPPVSHTLNTEAFF. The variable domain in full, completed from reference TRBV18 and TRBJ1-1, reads NAGVMQNPRHLVRRRGQEARLRCSPMKGHSHVYWYRQLPEEGLKFMVYLQKENIIDESGMPKERFSAEFPKEGPSILRIQQVVRGDSAAYFCASSPPVSHTLNTEAFFGQGTRLTVV.

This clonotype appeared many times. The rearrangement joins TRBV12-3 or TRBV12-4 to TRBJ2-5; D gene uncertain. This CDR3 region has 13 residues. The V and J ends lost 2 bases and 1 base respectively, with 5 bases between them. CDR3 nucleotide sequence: TGTGCCAGCAGTTTACTGCCCCAAGAGACCCAGTACTTC. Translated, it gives CASSLLPQETQYF.

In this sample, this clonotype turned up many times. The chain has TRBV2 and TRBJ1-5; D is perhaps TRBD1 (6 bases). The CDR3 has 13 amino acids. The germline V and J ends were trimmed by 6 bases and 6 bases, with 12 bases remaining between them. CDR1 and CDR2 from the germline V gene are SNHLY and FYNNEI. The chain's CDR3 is CASRAGDGQPQHF. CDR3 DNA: TGTGCCAGCAGAGCAGGGGATGGTCAGCCCCAGCATTTT.

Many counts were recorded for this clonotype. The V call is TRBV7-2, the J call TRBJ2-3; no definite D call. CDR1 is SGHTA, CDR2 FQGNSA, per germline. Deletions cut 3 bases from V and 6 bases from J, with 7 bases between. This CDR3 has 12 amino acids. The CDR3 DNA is TGTGCCAGCAGCTTCGCAAGGGATACGCAGTATTTT. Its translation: CASSFARDTQYF.

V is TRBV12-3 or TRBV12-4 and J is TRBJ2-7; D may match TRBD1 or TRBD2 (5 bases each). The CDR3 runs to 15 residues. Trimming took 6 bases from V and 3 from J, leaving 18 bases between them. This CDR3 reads CASRGSMRGVYEQYF. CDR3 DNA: TGTGCCAGCAGGGGCTCGATGAGGGGAGTCTACGAGCAGTACTTC.

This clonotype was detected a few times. The CDR3 DNA is TGTGCCAGCAGCCCAACAGGGAGCAATGAGCAGTTCTTC. Translated: CASSPTGSNEQFF. J is TRBJ2-1 and V is TRBV3-1; D is perhaps TRBD1 (6 bases). The CDR3 extends over 13 amino acids. The V gene lost 4 bases and the J gene lost 6 bases, with 10 bases spanning the gap. Germline V gives CDR1 LGHDT, CDR2 YNNKEL (reference sequence).

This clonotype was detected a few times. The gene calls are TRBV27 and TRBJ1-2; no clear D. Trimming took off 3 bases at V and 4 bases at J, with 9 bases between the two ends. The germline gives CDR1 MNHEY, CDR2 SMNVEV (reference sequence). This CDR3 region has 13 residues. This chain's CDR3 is CASSFSQTYGYTF. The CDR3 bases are TGTGCCAGCAGTTTTTCCCAGACCTATGGCTACACCTTC.

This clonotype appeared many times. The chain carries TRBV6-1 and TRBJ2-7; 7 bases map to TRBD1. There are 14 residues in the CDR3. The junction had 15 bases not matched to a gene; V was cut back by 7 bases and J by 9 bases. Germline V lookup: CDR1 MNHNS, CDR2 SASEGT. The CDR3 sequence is CASTPPDRPRWQYF. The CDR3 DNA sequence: TGTGCCAGCACGCCCCCGGACAGGCCCCGGTGGCAGTACTTC.

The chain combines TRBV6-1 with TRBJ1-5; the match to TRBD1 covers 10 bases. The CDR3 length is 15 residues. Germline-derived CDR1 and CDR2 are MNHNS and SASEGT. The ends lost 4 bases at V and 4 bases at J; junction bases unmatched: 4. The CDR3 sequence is CASSGGQGINQPQHF. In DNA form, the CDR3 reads TGTGCCAGCAGTGGGGGACAGGGGATTAATCAGCCCCAGCATTTT.

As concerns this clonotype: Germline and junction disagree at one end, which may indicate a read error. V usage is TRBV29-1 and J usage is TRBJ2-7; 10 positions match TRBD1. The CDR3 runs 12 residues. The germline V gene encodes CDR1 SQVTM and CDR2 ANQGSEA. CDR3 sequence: CSVGGTGEEQHF. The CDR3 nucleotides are TGCAGCGTTGGGGGGACAGGGGAGGAGCAGCACTTC.

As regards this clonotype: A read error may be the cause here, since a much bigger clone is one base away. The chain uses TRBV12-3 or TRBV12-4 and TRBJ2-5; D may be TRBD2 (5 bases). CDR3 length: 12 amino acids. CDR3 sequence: CAGSHPGETQYF. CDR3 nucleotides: TGTGCCGGCAGTCACCCGGGGGAGACCCAGTACTTC.

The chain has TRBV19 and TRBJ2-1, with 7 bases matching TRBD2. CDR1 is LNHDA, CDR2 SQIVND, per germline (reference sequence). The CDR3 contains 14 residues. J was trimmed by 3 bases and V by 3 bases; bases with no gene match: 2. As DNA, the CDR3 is TGTGCCAGTAGTATTACTAGCGACTACAATGAGCAGTTCTTC. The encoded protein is CASSITSDYNEQFF. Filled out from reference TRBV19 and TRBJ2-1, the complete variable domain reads DGGITQSPKYLFRKEGQNVTLSCEQNLNHDAMYWYRQDPGQGLRLIYYSQIVNDFQKGDIAEGYSVSREKKESFPLTVTSAQKNPTAFYLCASSITSDYNEQFFGPGTRLTVL.

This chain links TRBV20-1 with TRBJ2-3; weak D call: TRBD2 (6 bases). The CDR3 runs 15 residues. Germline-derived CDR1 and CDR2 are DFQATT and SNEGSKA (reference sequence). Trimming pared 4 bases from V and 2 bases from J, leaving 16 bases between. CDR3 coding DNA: TGCAGTGCTAAAGGGAGTAGCGGCTACACAGATACGCAGTATTTT. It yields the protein CSAKGSSGYTDTQYF.

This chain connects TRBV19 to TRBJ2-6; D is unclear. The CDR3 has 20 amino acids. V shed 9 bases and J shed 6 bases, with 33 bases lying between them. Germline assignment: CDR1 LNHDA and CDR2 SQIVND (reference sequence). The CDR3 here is CASSQTQVGPLARAANVLTF. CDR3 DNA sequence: TGTGCCAGCTCACAGACCCAGGTCGGGCCACTTGCCCGCGCGGCCAACGTCCTGACTTTC.

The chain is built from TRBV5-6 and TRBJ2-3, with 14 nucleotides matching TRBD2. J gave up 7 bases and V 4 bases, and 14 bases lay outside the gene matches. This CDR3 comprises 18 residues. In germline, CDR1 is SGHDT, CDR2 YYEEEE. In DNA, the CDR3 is TGTGCCAGCAGCCACCCCTCCGGGACTAGCGGGAGTTCAAATACGCAGTATTTT. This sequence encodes CASSHPSGTSGSSNTQYF.

Here the CDR3 reads CASSVAVPTYEQYF. The CDR3, as DNA: TGTGCCAGCAGCGTAGCGGTGCCGACCTACGAGCAGTACTTC. This sequence joins TRBV2 and TRBJ2-7, with D tentatively TRBD2 (6 bases). From germline, CDR1 is SNHLY and CDR2 FYNNEI. V was cut by 6 bases and J by 2 bases, with 14 bases left in between. This CDR3 is 14 amino acids long. Full variable domain (missing parts from reference TRBV2 and TRBJ2-7): EPEVTQTPSHQVTQMGQEVILRCVPISNHLYFYWYRQILGQKVEFLVSFYNNEISEKSEIFDDQFSVERPDGSNFTLKIRSTKLEDSAMYFCASSVAVPTYEQYFGPGTRLTVT.

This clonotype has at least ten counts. The CDR3 DNA reads as TGTGCCAGCAGAGGCGAAACAGGGGGCTTCACTGAAGCTTTCTTT. It yields the protein CASRGETGGFTEAFF. The V call is TRBV27, the J call TRBJ1-1, with 9 bases fitting TRBD1. In germline, CDR1 is MNHEY, CDR2 SMNVEV (reference sequence). There are 15 residues in the CDR3. Trimming at V came to 6 bases and at J to 4 bases, leaving 9 bases not matched to a gene.

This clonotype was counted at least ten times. This chain's CDR3 is CASSSLTGSNEQFF. The CDR3 DNA reads TGTGCCAGCAGCTCCCTGACCGGGTCCAATGAGCAGTTCTTC. The rearrangement links TRBV7-9 to TRBJ2-1; D is unresolved. Trimming removed 4 bases from V and 6 bases from J, with 13 bases in between. Per the germline V gene, CDR1 is SEHNR and CDR2 is FQNEAQ (reference sequence). The CDR3 length is 14 residues.

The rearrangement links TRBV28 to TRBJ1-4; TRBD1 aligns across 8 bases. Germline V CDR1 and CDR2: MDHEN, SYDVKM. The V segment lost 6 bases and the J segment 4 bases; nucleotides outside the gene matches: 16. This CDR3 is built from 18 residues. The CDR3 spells CASSCPQDRADCNEKLFF. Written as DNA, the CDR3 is TGTGCCAGCAGCTGCCCACAGGACAGGGCGGATTGTAATGAAAAACTGTTTTTT.